This T cell receptor beta chain originates from a study of control samples from healthy donors and cancer patients. V was pared by 3 bases and J by 0 bases, with 8 bases between. CDR3 length: 15 residues. CDR1 LNHNV and CDR2 YYDKDF come from the germline V gene (reference sequence). TCRdb keeps only in-frame clones here, not all; method: immunoSEQ multiplex PCR. The repertoire has fewer than 110,000 clones, around 89% of them found once; the top ten carry approximately 7.8%. A single count supports this clone. The J gene is TRBJ1-4, the V gene TRBV15; D ambiguous. The sample consisted of blood. This TCR came from a man aged 25 to 45 in good health. CDR3 region: CATSRSEATNEKLFF. DNA of the CDR3: TGTGCCACCAGCAGGTCAGAGGCAACTAATGAAAAACTGTTTTTT.